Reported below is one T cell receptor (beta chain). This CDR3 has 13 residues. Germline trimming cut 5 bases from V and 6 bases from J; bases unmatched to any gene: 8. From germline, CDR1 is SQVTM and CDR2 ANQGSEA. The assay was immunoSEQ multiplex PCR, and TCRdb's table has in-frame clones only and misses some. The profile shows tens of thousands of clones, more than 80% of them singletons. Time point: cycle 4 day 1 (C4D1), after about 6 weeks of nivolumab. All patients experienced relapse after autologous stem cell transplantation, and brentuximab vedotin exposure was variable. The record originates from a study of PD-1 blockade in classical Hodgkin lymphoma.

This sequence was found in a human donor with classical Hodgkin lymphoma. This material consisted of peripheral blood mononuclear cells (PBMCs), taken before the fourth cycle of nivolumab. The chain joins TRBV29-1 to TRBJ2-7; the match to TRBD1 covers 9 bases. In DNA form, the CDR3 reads TGCAGCGTTACGCCGGGACAGGGTTCCGAGCAGTACTTC. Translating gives CSVTPGQGSEQYF.